One and the same sample provided the 9 T cell receptor beta chains below, sequenced in a study of human T cells and chemical hapten exposure. The time point was: pre-sensitization, week 0. Stated treatment: therapeutic diphenylcyclopropenone sensitization with weekly scalp DPC. TCRdb passed the RACE reads through MiXCR, listing each CDR3 protein once. The sample shows some 98,000 distinct CDR3 sequences, 11% of them seen only once. This material consisted of whole blood, taken in connection with sensitization to the hapten diphenylcyclopropenone (DPC). Source of these receptors: a woman aged 60 to 75 with alopecia areata. Some clones in this sample may be carry-over from other donors' samples.

This clonotype was seen a handful of times. The CDR3 sequence is CAISDTPDYSYEQYF. CDR3 nucleotides: TGTGCCATCAGCGACACCCCCGACTACTCCTACGAGCAGTACTTC. The chain joins TRBV10-3 to TRBJ2-7, with a tentative D call TRBD2 (5 bases). The germline V gene has CDR1 ENHRY and CDR2 SYGVKD. V lost 6 bases and J 0 bases, leaving 15 bases between the germline ends. The CDR3 is 15 amino acids.

The chain joins TRBV7-3 to TRBJ2-3; 9 bases align to TRBD2. CDR3 length equals 15 residues. Germline trimming cut 5 bases from V and 7 bases from J; bases unmatched to any gene: 10. From germline, CDR1 is SGHTA and CDR2 FQGTGA. In DNA, the CDR3 is TGTGCCAGCAGCCTTAGCGGGGGAGGGAAGAATACGCAGTATTTT. Translation: CASSLSGGGKNTQYF.

Comments on this clonotype: Just one base apart from a much larger clone, this may be a read error. V gene TRBV29-1 combines with J gene TRBJ1-2; tentative D call: TRBD1 (6 bases). CDR1 is SQVTM, CDR2 ANQGSEA, per germline. The CDR3 contains 10 residues. V was shortened by 6 bases and J by 9 bases, with 11 bases between the two germline ends. CDR3 sequence: CSVGGHCYTF. Here the CDR3 DNA reads TGCAGCGTGGGGGGCCACTGCTACACCTTC.

This clonotype was detected a few times. This chain joins TRBV30 and TRBJ2-3; D remains unclear. V was shortened by 3 bases and J by 5 bases, with 6 bases between the two germline ends. This CDR3 region has 11 residues. Germline values: CDR1 GTSNPN, CDR2 SVGIG (reference sequence). CDR3 in DNA: TGTGCCTGGAGAAGAGGAGATACGCAGTATTTT. It specifies CAWRRGDTQYF.

This clonotype was counted at least ten times. J is TRBJ1-5 and V is TRBV20-1; the D gene is possibly TRBD1 (5 bases). The CDR3 is 13 amino acids. The V end was cut by 0 bases, the J end by 7 bases, with 10 bases between. Germline CDR1 is DFQATT and CDR2 is SNEGSKA (reference sequence). CDR3 residues: CSARDSGVQPQHF. The CDR3 DNA follows: TGCAGTGCTAGAGATTCGGGGGTCCAGCCCCAGCATTTT.

The chain employs TRBV30 and TRBJ1-2; 9 bases match TRBD1. The CDR3 is 14 residues long. V lost 3 bases and J lost 1; bases outside the gene matches: 3. CDR1 and CDR2 from the germline V gene are GTSNPN and SVGIG (reference sequence). Written as DNA, the CDR3 is TGTGCCTGGAGAACAGGGGGCCTTAACTATGGCTACACCTTC. It is translated as CAWRTGGLNYGYTF.

This clonotype showed up many times. The chain employs TRBV5-1 and TRBJ2-7; possible D gene TRBD2, 5 bases. V was clipped by 4 bases and J by 0 bases, with 11 bases between them. From germline, CDR1 is SGHRS and CDR2 YFSETQ. The CDR3 contains 14 residues. The DNA for the CDR3 is TGCGCCAGCAGCACCCGGGATCTCTCCTACGAGCAGTACTTC. Translated, it gives CASSTRDLSYEQYF.

The table lists this clonotype with many counts. The chain has TRBV7-2 and TRBJ2-7, with 7 bases aligning to TRBD1. The CDR3 totals 15 residues. The germline CDR1 and CDR2 sequences are SGHTA and FQGNSA. Losses at the gene ends were 5 bases for V and 2 bases for J; bases not matched to a gene: 9. The CDR3 region is CASSQTGFITYEQYF. The CDR3 nucleotides read TGTGCCAGCAGCCAGACAGGGTTTATTACCTACGAGCAGTACTTC.

This clonotype was detected only a few times. The V gene is TRBV29-1, the J gene TRBJ2-1; 8 bases fit TRBD1. CDR1 is SQVTM and CDR2 is ANQGSEA in the germline V gene. The CDR3 is 12 amino acids. V lost 7 bases and J lost 7; bases outside the gene matches: 6. The CDR3 loop reads CSGDRGPNEQFF. In DNA, the CDR3 is TGCAGCGGTGACAGGGGACCGAATGAGCAGTTCTTC.